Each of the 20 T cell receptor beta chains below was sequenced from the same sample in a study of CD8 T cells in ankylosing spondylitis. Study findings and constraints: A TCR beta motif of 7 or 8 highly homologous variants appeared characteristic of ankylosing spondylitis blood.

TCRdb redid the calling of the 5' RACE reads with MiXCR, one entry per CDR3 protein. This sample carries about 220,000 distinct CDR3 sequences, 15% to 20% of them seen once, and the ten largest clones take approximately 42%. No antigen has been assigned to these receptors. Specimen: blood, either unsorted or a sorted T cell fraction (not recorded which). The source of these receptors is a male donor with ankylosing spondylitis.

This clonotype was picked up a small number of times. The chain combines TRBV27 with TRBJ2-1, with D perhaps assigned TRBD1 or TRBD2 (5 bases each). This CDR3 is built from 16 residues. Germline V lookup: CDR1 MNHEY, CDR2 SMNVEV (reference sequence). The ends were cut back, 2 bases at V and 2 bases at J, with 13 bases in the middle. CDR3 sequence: CASSLSSGQAYNEQFF. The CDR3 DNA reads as TGTGCCAGCAGTTTAAGTTCGGGGCAGGCCTACAATGAGCAGTTCTTC.

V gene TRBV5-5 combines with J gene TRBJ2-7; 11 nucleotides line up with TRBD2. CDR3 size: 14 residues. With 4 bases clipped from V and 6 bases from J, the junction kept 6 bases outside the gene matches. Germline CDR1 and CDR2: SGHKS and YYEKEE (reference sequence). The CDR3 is CASSVTSGGFEQYF. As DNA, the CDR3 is TGTGCCAGCAGCGTCACTAGCGGGGGTTTCGAGCAGTACTTC.

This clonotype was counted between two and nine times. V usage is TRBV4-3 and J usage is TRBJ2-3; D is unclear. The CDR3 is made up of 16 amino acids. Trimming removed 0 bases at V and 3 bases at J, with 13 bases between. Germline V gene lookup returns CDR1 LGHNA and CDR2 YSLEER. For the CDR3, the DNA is TGCGCCAGCAGCCAAGACGCCAACGGGCCGACAGATACGCAGTATTTT. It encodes CASSQDANGPTDTQYF.

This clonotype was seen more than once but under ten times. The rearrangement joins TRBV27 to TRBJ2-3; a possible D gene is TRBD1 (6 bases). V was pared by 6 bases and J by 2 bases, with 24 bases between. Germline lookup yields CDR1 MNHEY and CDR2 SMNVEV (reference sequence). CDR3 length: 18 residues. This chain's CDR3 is CASSPFPTRDIATDTQYF. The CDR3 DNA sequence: TGTGCCAGCAGCCCATTCCCAACCCGGGACATAGCCACAGATACGCAGTATTTT.

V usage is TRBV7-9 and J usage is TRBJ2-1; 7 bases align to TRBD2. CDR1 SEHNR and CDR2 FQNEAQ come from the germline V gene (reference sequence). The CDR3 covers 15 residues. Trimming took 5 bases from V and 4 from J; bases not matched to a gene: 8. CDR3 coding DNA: TGTGCCAGCAGCACTAGCGTCACGGGGTACAATGAGCAGTTCTTC. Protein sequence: CASSTSVTGYNEQFF.

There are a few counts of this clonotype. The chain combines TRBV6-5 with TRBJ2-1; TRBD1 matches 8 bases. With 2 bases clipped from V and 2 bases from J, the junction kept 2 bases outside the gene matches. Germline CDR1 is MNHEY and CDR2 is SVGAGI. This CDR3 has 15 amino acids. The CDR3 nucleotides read TGTGCCAGCAGTTACCGGACAGGGCCCTACAATGAGCAGTTCTTC. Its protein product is CASSYRTGPYNEQFF.

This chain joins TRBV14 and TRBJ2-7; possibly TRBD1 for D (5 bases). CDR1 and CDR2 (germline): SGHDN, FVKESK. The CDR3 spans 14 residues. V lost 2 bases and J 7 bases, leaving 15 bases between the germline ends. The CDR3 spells CASSQQGFLGEQYF. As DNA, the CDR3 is TGTGCCAGCAGCCAACAGGGATTCCTGGGGGAGCAGTACTTC. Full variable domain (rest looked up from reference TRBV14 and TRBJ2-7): EAGVTQFPSHSVIEKGQTVTLRCDPISGHDNLYWYRRVMGKEIKFLLHFVKESKQDESGMPNNRFLAERTGGTYSTLKVQPAELEDSGVYFCASSQQGFLGEQYFGPGTRLTVT.

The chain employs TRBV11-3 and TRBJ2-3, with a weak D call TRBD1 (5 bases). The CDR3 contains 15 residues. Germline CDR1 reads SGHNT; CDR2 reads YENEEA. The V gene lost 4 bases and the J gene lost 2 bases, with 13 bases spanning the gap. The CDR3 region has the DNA TGTGCCAGCAGCTCTCCGAGACAGCCCACAGATACGCAGTATTTT. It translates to CASSSPRQPTDTQYF.

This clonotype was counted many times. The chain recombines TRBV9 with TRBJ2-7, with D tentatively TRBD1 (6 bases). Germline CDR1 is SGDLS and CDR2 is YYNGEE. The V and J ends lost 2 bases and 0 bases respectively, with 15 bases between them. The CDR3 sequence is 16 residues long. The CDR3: CASSVAPQGPSYEQYF. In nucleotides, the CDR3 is TGTGCCAGCAGCGTGGCCCCGCAGGGGCCCTCCTACGAGCAGTACTTC.

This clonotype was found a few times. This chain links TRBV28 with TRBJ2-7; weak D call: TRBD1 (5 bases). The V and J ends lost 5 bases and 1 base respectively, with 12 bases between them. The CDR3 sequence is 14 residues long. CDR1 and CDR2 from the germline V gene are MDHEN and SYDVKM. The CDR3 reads CASSPRTLSYEQYF. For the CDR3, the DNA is TGTGCCAGCAGTCCTAGGACACTTTCCTACGAGCAGTACTTC. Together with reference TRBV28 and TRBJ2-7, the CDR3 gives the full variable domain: DVKVTQSSRYLVKRTGEKVFLECVQDMDHENMFWYRQDPGLGLRLIYFSYDVKMKEKGDIPEGYSVSREKKERFSLILESASTNQTSMYLCASSPRTLSYEQYFGPGTRLTVT.

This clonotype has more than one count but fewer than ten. The CDR3 sequence is CSASGPFYNEQFF. The CDR3, as DNA: TGCAGTGCTTCTGGTCCCTTCTACAATGAGCAGTTCTTC. The chain uses TRBV20-1 and TRBJ2-1; D call uncertain. Trimming removed 5 bases at V and 3 bases at J, with 11 bases between. The CDR3 contains 13 residues. Germline V gene sequence: CDR1 DFQATT, CDR2 SNEGSKA (reference sequence).

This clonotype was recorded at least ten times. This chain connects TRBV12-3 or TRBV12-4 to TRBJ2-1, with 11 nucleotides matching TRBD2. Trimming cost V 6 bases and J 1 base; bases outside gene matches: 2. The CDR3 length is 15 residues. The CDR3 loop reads CASSRLAGSYNEQFF. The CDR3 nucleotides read TGTGCCAGCAGCCGACTAGCGGGGTCCTACAATGAGCAGTTCTTC.

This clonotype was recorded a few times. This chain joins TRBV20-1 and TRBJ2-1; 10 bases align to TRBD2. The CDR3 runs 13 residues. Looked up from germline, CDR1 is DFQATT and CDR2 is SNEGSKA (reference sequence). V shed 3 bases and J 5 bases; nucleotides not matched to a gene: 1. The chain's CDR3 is CSASLAGDNEQFF. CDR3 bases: TGCAGTGCTAGTCTAGCGGGAGACAATGAGCAGTTCTTC.

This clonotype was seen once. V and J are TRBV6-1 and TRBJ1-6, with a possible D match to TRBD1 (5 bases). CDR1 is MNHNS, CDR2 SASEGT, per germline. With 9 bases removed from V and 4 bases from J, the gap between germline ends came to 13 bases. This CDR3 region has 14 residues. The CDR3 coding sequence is TGTGCCAGTGCGGGGGACCCATATAATTCACCCCTCCACTTT. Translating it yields CASAGDPYNSPLHF.

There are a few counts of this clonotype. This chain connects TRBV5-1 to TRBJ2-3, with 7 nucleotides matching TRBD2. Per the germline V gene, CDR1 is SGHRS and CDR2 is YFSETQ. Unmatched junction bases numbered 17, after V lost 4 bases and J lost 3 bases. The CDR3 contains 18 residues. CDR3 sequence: CASSRGEWGLADTDTQYF. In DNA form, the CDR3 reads TGCGCCAGCAGCCGAGGAGAATGGGGTCTAGCGGATACAGATACGCAGTATTTT.

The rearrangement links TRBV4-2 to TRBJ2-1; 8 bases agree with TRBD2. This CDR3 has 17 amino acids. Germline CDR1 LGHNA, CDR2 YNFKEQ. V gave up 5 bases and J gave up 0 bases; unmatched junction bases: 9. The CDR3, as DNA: TGTGCCAGCAGCGTACCAACTAGCGGAGACTCCTACAATGAGCAGTTCTTC. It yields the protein CASSVPTSGDSYNEQFF.

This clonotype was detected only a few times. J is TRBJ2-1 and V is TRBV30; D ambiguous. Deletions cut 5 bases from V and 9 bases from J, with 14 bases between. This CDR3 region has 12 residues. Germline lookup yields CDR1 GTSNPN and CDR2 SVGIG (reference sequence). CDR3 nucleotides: TGTGCCTGGGGGCAATTCTGGGGTGAGCAGTTCTTC. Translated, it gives CAWGQFWGEQFF.

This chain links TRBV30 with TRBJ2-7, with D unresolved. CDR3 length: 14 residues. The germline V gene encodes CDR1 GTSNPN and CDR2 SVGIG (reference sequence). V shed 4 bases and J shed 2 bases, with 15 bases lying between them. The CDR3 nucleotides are TGTGCCTGGACCCCTTTGGGGATGGCCTACGAGCAGTACTTC. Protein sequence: CAWTPLGMAYEQYF.

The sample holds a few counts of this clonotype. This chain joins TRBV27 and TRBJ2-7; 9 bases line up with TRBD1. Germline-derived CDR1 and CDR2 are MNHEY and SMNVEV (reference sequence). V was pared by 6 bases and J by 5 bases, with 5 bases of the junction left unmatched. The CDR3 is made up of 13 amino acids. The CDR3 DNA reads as TGTGCCAGCAGATTACAGGGGGCAAACGAGCAGTACTTC. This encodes CASRLQGANEQYF.

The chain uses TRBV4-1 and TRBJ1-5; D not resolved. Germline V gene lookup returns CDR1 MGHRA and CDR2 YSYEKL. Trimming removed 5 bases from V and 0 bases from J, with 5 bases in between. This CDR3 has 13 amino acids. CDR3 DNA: TGCGCCAGCAGCTTTTATAGCAATCAGCCCCAGCATTTT. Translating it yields CASSFYSNQPQHF.